Here is one T cell receptor beta chain with its context. As yet, its antigen is unknown. The germline CDR1 and CDR2 sequences are WNHNN and SYGVQD (reference sequence). This CDR3 region has 13 residues. Trimming removed 4 bases from V and 4 bases from J; junction bases left unmatched: 4. Donors came from a validation cohort of some 130 subjects, distinct from the first 666-subject cohort. This sample stems from a study of cytomegalovirus exposure and HLA in healthy donors. The protocol was immunoSEQ multiplex PCR, while the TCRdb copy is restricted to in-frame clones and leaves out a portion. The sample contains about 73,000 clones, roughly 90% of which appear only once. General study results and limits: Rarity characterized most TCR sequences, yet some public TCRs appeared in many donors. The study flagged about 160 TCR beta chains as cytomegalovirus-associated.

The TCR sequence derives from a woman under 30 in good health and CMV-seropositive. J is TRBJ2-7 and V is TRBV10-1; 7 nucleotides align to TRBD1. Material for sequencing was PBMCs. In DNA, the CDR3 is TGCGCCAGCAGTGGACAGGGTGGTTACGAGCAGTACTTC. It specifies CASSGQGGYEQYF.